What follows are 12 T cell receptor beta chains derived from one specimen sequenced in a study of CD8 T cells in ankylosing spondylitis. TCRdb reprocessed the 5' RACE reads via MiXCR and lists one record per CDR3 protein. The table records 150,000 to 200,000 distinct CDR3 sequences, approximately 10% of them present only once. The sample comprised blood, either unsorted or a sorted T cell fraction (not recorded which). The receptors stem from a male donor with ankylosing spondylitis or in good health (not recorded which).

This clonotype showed up many times. V usage is TRBV5-1 and J usage is TRBJ2-7; 9 bases fit TRBD1. Trimming removed 0 bases from V and 6 bases from J; junction bases left unmatched: 7. Germline CDR1 SGHRS, CDR2 YFSETQ. This CDR3 comprises 15 residues. CDR3 sequence: CASSLGAWGQGEQYF. DNA for the CDR3: TGCGCCAGCAGCTTGGGGGCTTGGGGACAGGGCGAGCAGTACTTC.

For this clonotype: A much more abundant neighbour one base away suggests this may be a read error. The rearrangement joins TRBV27 to TRBJ2-3; D unresolved. The CDR3 is 11 amino acids. Germline values: CDR1 MNHEY, CDR2 SMNVEV (reference sequence). CDR3 sequence: CVSRWLDTQYF. The CDR3 nucleotides are TGTGTCAGCAGATGGTTAGATACGCAGTATTTT.

The gene calls are TRBV12-3 or TRBV12-4 and TRBJ2-3, with D possibly being TRBD1 (5 bases). There are 14 residues in the CDR3. Trimming pared 3 bases from V and 3 bases from J, leaving 10 bases between. The CDR3 DNA reads TGTGCCAGCAGTTTCCTTAGGGGAACAGATACGCAGTATTTT. This codes for CASSFLRGTDTQYF.

The chain recombines TRBV7-2 with TRBJ1-2; maybe TRBD1 (5 bases). CDR1 is SGHTA and CDR2 is FQGNSA in the germline V gene. This CDR3 has 16 amino acids. The V end was cut by 5 bases, the J end by 3 bases, with 19 bases between. Written as DNA, the CDR3 is TGTGCCAGCAGCATAGGGGCATTGGGCAGAGACTATGGCTACACCTTC. The encoded protein is CASSIGALGRDYGYTF. The full variable domain, in which reference TRBV7-2 and TRBJ1-2 provide the parts outside the CDR3, is GAGVSQSPSNKVTEKGKDVELRCDPISGHTALYWYRQSLGQGLEFLIYFQGNSAPDKSGLPSDRFSAERTGGSVSTLTIQRTQQEDSAVYLCASSIGALGRDYGYTFGSGTRLTVV.

This clonotype was counted at least ten times. This chain uses TRBV24-1 with TRBJ1-5; no clear D. The CDR3 has 13 residues. V lost 6 bases to trimming and J lost 3 bases, with 8 bases between them. Germline V gene lookup returns CDR1 KGHDR and CDR2 SFDVKD. DNA of the CDR3: TGTGCCACCAGTCCGGGTTTCAATCAGCCCCAGCATTTT. It translates to CATSPGFNQPQHF.

In its sample, this clonotype was seen many times. This chain uses TRBV2 with TRBJ2-7; a weak D match, TRBD2 (5 bases). V was clipped by 6 bases and J by 0 bases, with 15 bases between them. Germline V gene sequence: CDR1 SNHLY, CDR2 FYNNEI. This CDR3 comprises 15 residues. CDR3 DNA sequence: TGTGCCAGCAGGGGAGAGGAATCCCCCTCCTACGAGCAGTACTTC. Residues: CASRGEESPSYEQYF.

The chain employs TRBV10-3 and TRBJ1-2; 8 bases agree with TRBD1. V lost 6 bases, J lost 2 bases, and 8 bases stayed unmatched. CDR3 length: 15 residues. Germline V gene lookup returns CDR1 ENHRY and CDR2 SYGVKD. CDR3: CAISERQGRNYGYTF. CDR3 coding DNA: TGTGCCATCAGCGAAAGACAGGGGCGAAACTATGGCTACACCTTC.

This clonotype was detected ten times or more. V and J are TRBV20-1 and TRBJ1-2; 9 nucleotides agree with TRBD1. The CDR3 covers 16 residues. With V trimmed by 2 bases and J by 3 bases, 10 bases remained unmatched. CDR1 and CDR2 from the germline V gene are DFQATT and SNEGSKA (reference sequence). CDR3 amino acids: CSARLFDRGSYYGYTF. Here the CDR3 DNA reads TGCAGTGCTAGACTCTTTGACAGGGGGAGCTACTATGGCTACACCTTC.

This clonotype was picked up many times. The rearrangement links TRBV7-9 to TRBJ2-7; a possible D gene is TRBD2 (5 bases). Trimming cost V 5 bases and J 6 bases, with 8 bases left between them. Germline values: CDR1 SEHNR, CDR2 FQNEAQ (reference sequence). This CDR3 spans 11 amino acids. Here the CDR3 DNA reads TGTGCCAGCAGCCAAGAGGGCGAGCAGTACTTC. It yields the protein CASSQEGEQYF. Complete variable domain (other parts from reference TRBV7-9 and TRBJ2-7): DTGVSQNPRHKITKRGQNVTFRCDPISEHNRLYWYRQTLGQGPEFLTYFQNEAQLEKSRLLSDRFSAERPKGSFSTLEIQRTEQGDSAMYLCASSQEGEQYFGPGTRLTVT.

This clonotype was seen a few times. This chain connects TRBV12-3 or TRBV12-4 to TRBJ1-2, with D unclear. The CDR3 loop spans 12 amino acids. Trimming took 5 bases from V and 6 from J, leaving 10 bases between them. The CDR3 reads CASSRHGDGYTF. As DNA, the CDR3 is TGTGCCAGCAGTAGGCACGGGGATGGCTACACCTTC.

This clonotype came up many times. The chain combines TRBV27 with TRBJ2-2; D is uncertain. V lost 3 bases and J lost 5, with 4 bases in between. The germline V gene has CDR1 MNHEY and CDR2 SMNVEV (reference sequence). This CDR3 region has 12 residues. CDR3 DNA sequence: TGTGCCAGCAGTTTCATTACCGGGGAGCTGTTTTTT. It encodes CASSFITGELFF.

This chain links TRBV11-2 with TRBJ2-7, with TRBD1 identical over 7 bases. Germline trimming cut 4 bases from V and 5 bases from J; bases unmatched to any gene: 5. This CDR3 is built from 13 residues. The V gene's germline CDR1 is SGHAT and CDR2 FQNNGV. The CDR3 loop is CASSYEGAHEQYF. The CDR3 DNA sequence: TGTGCCAGCAGCTACGAGGGGGCTCACGAGCAGTACTTC. Full variable domain (rest looked up from reference TRBV11-2 and TRBJ2-7): EAGVAQSPRYKIIEKRQSVAFWCNPISGHATLYWYQQILGQGPKLLIQFQNNGVVDDSQLPKDRFSAERLKGVDSTLKIQPAKLEDSAVYLCASSYEGAHEQYFGPGTRLTVT.